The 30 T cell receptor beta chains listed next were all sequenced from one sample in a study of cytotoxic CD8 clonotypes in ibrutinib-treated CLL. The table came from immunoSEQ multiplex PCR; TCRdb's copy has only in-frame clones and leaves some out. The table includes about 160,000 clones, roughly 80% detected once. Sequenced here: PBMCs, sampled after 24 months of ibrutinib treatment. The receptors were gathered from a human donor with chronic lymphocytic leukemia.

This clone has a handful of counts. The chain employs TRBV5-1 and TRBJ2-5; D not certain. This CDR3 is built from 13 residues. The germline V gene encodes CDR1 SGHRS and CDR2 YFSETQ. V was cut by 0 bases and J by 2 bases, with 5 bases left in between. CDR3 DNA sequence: TGCGCCAGCAGCTTGGAATGGCAAGAGACCCAGTACTTC. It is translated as CASSLEWQETQYF.

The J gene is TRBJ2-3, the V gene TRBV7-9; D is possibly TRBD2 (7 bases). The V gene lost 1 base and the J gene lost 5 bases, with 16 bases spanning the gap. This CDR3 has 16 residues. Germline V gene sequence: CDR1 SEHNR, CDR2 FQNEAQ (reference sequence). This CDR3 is CASSLGRGGTQDTQYF. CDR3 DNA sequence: TGTGCCAGCAGCTTAGGACGCGGGGGCACCCAAGATACGCAGTATTTT. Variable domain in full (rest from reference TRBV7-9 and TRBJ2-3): DTGVSQNPRHKITKRGQNVTFRCDPISEHNRLYWYRQTLGQGPEFLTYFQNEAQLEKSRLLSDRFSAERPKGSFSTLEIQRTEQGDSAMYLCASSLGRGGTQDTQYFGPGTRLTVL.

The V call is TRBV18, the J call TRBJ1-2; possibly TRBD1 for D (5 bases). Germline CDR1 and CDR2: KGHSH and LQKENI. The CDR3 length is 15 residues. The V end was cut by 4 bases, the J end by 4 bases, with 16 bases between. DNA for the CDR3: TGTGCCAGCTCACAGGACCCATCGAGGGGCTATGGCTACACCTTC. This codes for CASSQDPSRGYGYTF.

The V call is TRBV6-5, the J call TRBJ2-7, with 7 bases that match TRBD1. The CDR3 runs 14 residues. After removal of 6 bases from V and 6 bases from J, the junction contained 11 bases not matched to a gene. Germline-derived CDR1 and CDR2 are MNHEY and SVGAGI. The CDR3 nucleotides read TGTGCCAGCAGCAAACAGGGGTTGTCGGTCGAGCAGTACTTC. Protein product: CASSKQGLSVEQYF.

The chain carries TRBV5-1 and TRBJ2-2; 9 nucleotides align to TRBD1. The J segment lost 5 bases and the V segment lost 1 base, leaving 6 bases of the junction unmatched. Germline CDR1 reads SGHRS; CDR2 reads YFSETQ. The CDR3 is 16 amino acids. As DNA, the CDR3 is TGCGCCAGCAGCTTGCGAAGGACAGGGGTAACCGGGGAGCTGTTTTTT. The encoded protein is CASSLRRTGVTGELFF.

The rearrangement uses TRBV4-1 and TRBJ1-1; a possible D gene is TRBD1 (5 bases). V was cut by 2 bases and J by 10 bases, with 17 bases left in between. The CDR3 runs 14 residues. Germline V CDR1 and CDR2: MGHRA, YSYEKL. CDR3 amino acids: CASSQPGRNKGAFF. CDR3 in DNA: TGCGCCAGCAGCCAACCGGGACGGAATAAGGGAGCTTTCTTT.

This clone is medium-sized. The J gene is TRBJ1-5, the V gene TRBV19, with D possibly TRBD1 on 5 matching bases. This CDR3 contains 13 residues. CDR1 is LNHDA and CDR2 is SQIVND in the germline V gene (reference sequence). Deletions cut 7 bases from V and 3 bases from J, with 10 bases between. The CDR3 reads CASTDRFNQPQHF. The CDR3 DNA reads TGTGCCAGTACTGACAGATTCAATCAGCCCCAGCATTTT.

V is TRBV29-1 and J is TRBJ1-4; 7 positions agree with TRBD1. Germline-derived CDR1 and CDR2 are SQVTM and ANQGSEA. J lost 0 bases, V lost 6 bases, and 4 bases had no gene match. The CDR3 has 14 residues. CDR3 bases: TGCAGCGTAACCAGGGGGGCAACTAATGAAAAACTGTTTTTT. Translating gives CSVTRGATNEKLFF.

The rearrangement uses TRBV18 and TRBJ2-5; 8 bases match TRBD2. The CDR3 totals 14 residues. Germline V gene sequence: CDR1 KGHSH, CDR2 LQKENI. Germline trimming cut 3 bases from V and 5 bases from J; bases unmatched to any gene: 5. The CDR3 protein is CASSPRSGVETQYF. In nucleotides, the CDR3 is TGTGCCAGCTCACCTCGTAGCGGGGTCGAGACCCAGTACTTC.

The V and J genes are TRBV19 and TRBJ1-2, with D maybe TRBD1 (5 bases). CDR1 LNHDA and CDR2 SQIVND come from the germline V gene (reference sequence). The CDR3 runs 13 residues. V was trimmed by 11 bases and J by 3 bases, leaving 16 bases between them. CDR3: CASKEGADYGYTF. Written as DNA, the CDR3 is TGTGCCTCTAAAGAAGGGGCAGACTATGGCTACACCTTC.

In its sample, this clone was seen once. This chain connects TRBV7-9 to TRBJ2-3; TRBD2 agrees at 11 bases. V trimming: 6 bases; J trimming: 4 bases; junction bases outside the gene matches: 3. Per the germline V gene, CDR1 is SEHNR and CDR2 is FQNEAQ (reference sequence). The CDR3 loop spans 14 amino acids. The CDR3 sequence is CASRLSGGADTQYF. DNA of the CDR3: TGTGCCAGCAGACTTAGCGGGGGGGCAGATACGCAGTATTTT.

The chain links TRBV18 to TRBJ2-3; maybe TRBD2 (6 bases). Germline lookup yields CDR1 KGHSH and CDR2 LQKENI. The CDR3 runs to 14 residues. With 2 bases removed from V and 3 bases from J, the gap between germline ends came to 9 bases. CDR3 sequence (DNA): TGTGCCAGCTCACCAGCTAGCGAGACAGATACGCAGTATTTT. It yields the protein CASSPASETDTQYF.

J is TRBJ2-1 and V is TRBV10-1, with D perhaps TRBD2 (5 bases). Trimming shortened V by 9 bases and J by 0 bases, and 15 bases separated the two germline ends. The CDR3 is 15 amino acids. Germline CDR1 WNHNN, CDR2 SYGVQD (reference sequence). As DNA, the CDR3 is TGCGCCAGTCGCAGTAGGGAGAGCTCCTACAATGAGCAGTTCTTC. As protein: CASRSRESSYNEQFF.

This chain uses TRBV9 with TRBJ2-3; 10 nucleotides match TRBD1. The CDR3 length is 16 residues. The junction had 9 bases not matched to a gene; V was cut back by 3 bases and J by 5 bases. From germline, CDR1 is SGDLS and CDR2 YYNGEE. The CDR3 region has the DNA TGTGCCAGCAGCGCCCAACCGGGACAGGGGAAAGATACGCAGTATTTT. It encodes CASSAQPGQGKDTQYF.

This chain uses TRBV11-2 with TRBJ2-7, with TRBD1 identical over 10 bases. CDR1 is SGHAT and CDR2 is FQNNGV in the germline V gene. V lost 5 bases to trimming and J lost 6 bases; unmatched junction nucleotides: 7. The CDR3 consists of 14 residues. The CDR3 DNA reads TGTGCCAGCAGCATAAGGACAGGGGGGGGCGAGCAGTACTTC. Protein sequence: CASSIRTGGGEQYF.

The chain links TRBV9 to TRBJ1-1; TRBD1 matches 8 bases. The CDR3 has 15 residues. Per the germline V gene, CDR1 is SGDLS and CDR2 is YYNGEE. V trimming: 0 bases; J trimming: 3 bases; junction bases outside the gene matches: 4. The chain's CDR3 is CASSVADRVDTEAFF. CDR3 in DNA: TGTGCCAGCAGCGTAGCGGACAGGGTGGACACTGAAGCTTTCTTT.

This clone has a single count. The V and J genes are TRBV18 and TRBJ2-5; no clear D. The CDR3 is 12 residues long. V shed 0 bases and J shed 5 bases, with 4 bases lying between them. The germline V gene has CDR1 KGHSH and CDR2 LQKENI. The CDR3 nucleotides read TGTGCCAGCTCACCACCTCGTGAGACCCAGTACTTC. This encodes CASSPPRETQYF.

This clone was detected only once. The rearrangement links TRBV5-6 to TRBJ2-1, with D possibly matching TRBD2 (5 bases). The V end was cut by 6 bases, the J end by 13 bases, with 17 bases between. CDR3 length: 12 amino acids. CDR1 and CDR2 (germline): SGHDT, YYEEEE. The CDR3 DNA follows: TGTGCCAGCAACCGAAGGACTCTCCCCCAGTTCTTC. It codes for CASNRRTLPQFF.

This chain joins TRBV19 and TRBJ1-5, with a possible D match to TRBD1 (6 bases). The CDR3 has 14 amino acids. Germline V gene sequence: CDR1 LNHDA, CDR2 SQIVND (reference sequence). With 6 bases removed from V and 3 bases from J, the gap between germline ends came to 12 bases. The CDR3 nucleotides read TGTGCCAGTAGGAGGGGGACGGTCAATCAGCCCCAGCATTTT. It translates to CASRRGTVNQPQHF.

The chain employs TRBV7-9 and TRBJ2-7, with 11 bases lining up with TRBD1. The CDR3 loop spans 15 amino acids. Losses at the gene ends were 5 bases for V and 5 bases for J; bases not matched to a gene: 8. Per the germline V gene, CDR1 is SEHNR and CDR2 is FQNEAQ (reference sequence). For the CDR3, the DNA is TGTGCCAGCAGCCGAGGGACAGGGGGAAAAAACGAGCAGTACTTC. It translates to CASSRGTGGKNEQYF. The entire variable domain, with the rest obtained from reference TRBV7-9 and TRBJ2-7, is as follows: DTGVSQNPRHKITKRGQNVTFRCDPISEHNRLYWYRQTLGQGPEFLTYFQNEAQLEKSRLLSDRFSAERPKGSFSTLEIQRTEQGDSAMYLCASSRGTGGKNEQYFGPGTRLTVT.

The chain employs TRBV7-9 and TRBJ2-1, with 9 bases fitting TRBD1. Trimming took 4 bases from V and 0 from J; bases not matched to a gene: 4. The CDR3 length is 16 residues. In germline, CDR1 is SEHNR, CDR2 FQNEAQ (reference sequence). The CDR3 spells CASSWDRAVSYNEQFF. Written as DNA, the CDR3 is TGTGCCAGCAGCTGGGACAGGGCTGTCTCCTACAATGAGCAGTTCTTC.

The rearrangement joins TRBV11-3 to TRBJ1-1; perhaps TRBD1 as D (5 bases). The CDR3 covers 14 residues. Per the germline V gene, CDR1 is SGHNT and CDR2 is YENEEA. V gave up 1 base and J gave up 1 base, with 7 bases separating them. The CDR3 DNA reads TGTGCCAGCAGCTTAGTTGGGGGGAACACTGAAGCTTTCTTT. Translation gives CASSLVGGNTEAFF.

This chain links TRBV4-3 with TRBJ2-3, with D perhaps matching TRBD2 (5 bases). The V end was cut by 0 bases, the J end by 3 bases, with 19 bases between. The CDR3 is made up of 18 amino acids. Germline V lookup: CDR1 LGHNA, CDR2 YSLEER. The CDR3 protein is CASSQEPVSSVRTDTQYF. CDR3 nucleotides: TGCGCCAGCAGCCAAGAGCCCGTCAGTAGCGTGCGGACAGATACGCAGTATTTT.

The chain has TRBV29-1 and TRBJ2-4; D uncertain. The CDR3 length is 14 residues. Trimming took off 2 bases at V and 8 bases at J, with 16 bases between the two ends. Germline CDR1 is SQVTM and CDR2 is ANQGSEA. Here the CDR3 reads CSVEFPLRADIQYF. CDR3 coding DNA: TGCAGCGTTGAATTCCCCCTAAGGGCGGACATTCAGTACTTC.

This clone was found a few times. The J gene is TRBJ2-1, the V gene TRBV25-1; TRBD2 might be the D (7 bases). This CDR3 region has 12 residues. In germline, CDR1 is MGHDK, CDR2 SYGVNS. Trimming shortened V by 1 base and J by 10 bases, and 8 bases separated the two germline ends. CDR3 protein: CASSEWGGEQFF. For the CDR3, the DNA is TGTGCCAGCAGTGAATGGGGGGGCGAGCAGTTCTTC.

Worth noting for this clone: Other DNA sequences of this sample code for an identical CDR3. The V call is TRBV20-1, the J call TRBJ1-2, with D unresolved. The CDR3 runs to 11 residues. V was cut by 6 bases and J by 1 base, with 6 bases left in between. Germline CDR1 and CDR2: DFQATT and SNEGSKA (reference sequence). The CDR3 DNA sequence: TGCAGTGCGACGGATAACTATGGCTACACCTTC. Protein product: CSATDNYGYTF.

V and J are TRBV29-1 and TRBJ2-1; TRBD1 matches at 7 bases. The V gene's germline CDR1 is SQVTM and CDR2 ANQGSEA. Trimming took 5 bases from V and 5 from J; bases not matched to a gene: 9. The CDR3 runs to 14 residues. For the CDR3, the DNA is TGCAGCGTTTACCCGGGACAGACCGACAATGAGCAGTTCTTC. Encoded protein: CSVYPGQTDNEQFF.

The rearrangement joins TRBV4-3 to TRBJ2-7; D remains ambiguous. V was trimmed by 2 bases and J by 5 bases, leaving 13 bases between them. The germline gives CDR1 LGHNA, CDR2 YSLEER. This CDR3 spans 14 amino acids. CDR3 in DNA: TGCGCCAGCAGCCAAAAGGCTGCTTGGGACGAGCAGTACTTC. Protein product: CASSQKAAWDEQYF.

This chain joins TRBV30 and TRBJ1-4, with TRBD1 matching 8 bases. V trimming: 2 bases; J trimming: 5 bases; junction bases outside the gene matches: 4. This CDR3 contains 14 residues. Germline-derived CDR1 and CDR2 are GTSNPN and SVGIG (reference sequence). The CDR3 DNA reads TGTGCCTGGAGTCGGCAGGGGGCCAATGAAAAACTGTTTTTT. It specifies CAWSRQGANEKLFF.

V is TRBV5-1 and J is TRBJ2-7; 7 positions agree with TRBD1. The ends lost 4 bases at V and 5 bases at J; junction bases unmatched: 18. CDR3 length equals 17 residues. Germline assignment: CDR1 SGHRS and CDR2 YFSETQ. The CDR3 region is CASSKYASGQIPDEQYF. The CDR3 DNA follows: TGCGCCAGCAGCAAATATGCCTCGGGACAGATACCGGACGAGCAGTACTTC.